This TCR beta chain came from a study of STAT5B mutations in CD4+ large granular lymphocyte leukemia. For the study at large: Among healthy donors, a particular HLA allele went with more CDR3 'QG' motifs.

From germline, CDR1 is KGHSH and CDR2 LQKENI. The CDR3 is 15 amino acids. V shed 0 bases and J shed 8 bases, with 13 bases lying between them. Assay used: immunoSEQ multiplex PCR; TCRdb lists only in-frame clones, some missing. The table includes tens of thousands of clones, about 79% detected once. This TCR came from a human donor in good health. The sequenced sample consisted of CD4+ T cells from blood buffy coats. V gene TRBV18 combines with J gene TRBJ1-4; D is unclear. CDR3 nucleotide sequence: TGTGCCAGCTCACCACCGGCTTCGAGAGAAGAAAAACTGTTTTTT. This gives the protein CASSPPASREEKLFF.